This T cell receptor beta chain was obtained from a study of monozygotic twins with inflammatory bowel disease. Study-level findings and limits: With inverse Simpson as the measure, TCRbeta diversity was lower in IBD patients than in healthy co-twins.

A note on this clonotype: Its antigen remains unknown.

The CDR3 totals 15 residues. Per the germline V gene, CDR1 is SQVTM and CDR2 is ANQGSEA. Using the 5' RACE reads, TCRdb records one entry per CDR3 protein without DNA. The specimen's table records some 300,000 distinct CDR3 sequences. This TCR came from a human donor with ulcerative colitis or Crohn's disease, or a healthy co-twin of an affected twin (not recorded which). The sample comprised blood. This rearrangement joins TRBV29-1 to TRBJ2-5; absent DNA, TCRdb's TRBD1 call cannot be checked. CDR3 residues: CSVSRQGTGRETQYF.